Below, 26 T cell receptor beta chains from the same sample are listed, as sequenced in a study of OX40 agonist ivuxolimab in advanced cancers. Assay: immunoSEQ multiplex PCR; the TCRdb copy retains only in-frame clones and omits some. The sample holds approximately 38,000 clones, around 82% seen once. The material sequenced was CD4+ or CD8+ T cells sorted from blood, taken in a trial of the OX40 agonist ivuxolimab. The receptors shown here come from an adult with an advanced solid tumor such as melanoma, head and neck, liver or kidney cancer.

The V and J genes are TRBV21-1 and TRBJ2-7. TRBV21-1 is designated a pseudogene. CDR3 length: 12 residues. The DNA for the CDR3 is TGTGCCAGCTCGAAGATACGCTACGAGCAGTACTTC. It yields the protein CASSKIRYEQYF.

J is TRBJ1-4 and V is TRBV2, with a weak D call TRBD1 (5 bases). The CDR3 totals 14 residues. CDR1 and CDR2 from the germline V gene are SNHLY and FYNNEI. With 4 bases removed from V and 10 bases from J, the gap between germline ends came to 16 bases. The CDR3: CASSVLGTGGKLFF. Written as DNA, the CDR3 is TGTGCCAGCAGTGTTTTAGGGACCGGGGGAAAACTGTTTTTT.

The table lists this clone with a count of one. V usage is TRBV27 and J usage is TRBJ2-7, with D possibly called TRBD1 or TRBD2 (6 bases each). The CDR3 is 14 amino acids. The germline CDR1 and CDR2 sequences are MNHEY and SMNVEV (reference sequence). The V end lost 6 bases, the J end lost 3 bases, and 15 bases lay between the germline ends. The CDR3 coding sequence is TGTGCCAGCAGAAGGAGCGGAGGGGGCTACGAGCAGTACTTC. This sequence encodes CASRRSGGGYEQYF.

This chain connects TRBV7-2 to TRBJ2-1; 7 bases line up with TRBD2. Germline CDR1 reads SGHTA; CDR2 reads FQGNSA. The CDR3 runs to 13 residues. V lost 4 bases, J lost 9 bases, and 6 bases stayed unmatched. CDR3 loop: CASSYGLVGEQFF. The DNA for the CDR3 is TGTGCCAGCAGCTATGGACTAGTCGGTGAGCAGTTCTTC.

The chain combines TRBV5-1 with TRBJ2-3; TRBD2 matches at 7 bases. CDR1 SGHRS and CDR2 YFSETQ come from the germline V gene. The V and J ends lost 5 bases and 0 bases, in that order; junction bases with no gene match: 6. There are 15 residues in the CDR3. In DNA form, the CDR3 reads TGCGCCAGCAGTTATGCTAGCGGTAGCACAGATACGCAGTATTTT. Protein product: CASSYASGSTDTQYF.

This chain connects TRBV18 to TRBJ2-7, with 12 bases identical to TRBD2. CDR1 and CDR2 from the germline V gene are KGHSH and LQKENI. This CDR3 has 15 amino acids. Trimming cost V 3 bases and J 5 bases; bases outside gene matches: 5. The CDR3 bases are TGTGCCAGCTCACCGACTAGCGGGAGAATCAACGAGCAGTACTTC. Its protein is CASSPTSGRINEQYF.

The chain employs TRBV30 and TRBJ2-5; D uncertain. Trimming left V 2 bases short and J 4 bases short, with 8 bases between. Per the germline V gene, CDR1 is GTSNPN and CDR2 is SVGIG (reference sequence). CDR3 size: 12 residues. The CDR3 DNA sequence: TGTGCCTGGAGTACGGGCACAGAGACCCAGTACTTC. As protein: CAWSTGTETQYF.

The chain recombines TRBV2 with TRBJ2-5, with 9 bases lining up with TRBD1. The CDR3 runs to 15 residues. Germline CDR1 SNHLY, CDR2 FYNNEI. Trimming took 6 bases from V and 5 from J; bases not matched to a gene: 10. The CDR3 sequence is CASRRPGQGDETQYF. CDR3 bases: TGTGCCAGCAGGAGACCGGGACAGGGTGATGAGACCCAGTACTTC.

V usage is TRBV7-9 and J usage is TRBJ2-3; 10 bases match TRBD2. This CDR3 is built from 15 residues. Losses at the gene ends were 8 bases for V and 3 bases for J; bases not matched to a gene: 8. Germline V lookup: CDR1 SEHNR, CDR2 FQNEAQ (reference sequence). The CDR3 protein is CASGLAGAATDTQYF. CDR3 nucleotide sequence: TGTGCCAGCGGGCTAGCGGGGGCGGCAACAGATACGCAGTATTTT.

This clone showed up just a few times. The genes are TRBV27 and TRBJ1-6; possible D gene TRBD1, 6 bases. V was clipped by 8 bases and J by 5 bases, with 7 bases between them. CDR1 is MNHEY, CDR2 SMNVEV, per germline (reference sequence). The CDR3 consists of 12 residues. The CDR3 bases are TGTGCCAGCTGGGACAATAATTCACCCCTCCACTTT. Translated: CASWDNNSPLHF.

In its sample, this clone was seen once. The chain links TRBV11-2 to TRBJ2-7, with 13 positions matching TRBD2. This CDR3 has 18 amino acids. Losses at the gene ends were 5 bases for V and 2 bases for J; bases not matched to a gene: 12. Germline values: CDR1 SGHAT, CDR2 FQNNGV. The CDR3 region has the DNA TGTGCCAGCAGCCGATATGGGACTAGCGGGGACACTACCTACGAGCAGTACTTC. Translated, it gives CASSRYGTSGDTTYEQYF. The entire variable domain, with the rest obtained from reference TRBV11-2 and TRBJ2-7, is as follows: EAGVAQSPRYKIIEKRQSVAFWCNPISGHATLYWYQQILGQGPKLLIQFQNNGVVDDSQLPKDRFSAERLKGVDSTLKIQPAKLEDSAVYLCASSRYGTSGDTTYEQYFGPGTRLTVT.

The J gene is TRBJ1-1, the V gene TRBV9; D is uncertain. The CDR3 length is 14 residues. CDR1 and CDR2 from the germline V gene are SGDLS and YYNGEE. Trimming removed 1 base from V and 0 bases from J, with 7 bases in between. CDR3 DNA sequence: TGTGCCAGCAGCGTATCGGGCATGAACACTGAAGCTTTCTTT. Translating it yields CASSVSGMNTEAFF.

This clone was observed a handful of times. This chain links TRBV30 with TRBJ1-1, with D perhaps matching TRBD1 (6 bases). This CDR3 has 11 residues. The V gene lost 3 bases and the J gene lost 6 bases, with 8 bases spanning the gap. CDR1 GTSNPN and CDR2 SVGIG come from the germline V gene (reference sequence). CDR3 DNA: TGTGCCTGGAGGTGGACAGCTGAAGCTTTCTTT. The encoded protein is CAWRWTAEAFF.

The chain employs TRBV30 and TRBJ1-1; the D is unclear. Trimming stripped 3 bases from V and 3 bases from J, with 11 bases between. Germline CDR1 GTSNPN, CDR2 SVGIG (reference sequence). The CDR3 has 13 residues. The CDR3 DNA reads TGTGCCTGGAGAACAGCAGACTACACTGAAGCTTTCTTT. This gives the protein CAWRTADYTEAFF.

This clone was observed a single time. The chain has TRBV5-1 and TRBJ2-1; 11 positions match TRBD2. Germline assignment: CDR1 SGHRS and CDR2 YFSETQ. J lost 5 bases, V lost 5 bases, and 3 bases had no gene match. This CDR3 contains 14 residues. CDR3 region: CASRLAGVNNEQFF. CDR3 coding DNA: TGCGCCAGCAGACTAGCGGGAGTGAACAATGAGCAGTTCTTC.

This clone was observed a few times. Here the CDR3 DNA reads TGTGCCAGCAGCTTGCGGACTAGCGTTCAGCAGTACTTC. Its translation: CASSLRTSVQQYF. The chain employs TRBV5-5 and TRBJ2-7; the match to TRBD2 covers 9 bases. V lost 1 base to trimming and J lost 8 bases; unmatched junction nucleotides: 4. The CDR3 covers 13 residues. Germline assignment: CDR1 SGHKS and CDR2 YYEKEE (reference sequence). Full variable domain (missing parts from reference TRBV5-5 and TRBJ2-7): DAGVTQSPTHLIKTRGQQVTLRCSPISGHKSVSWYQQVLGQGPQFIFQYYEKEERGRGNFPDRFSARQFPNYSSELNVNALLLGDSALYLCASSLRTSVQQYFGPGTRLTVT.

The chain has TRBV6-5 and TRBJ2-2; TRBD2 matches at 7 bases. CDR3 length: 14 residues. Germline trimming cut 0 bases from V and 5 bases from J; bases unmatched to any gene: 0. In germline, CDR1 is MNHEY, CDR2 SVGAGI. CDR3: CASSYSGGTGELFF. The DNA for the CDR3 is TGTGCCAGCAGTTACTCCGGGGGGACCGGGGAGCTGTTTTTT.

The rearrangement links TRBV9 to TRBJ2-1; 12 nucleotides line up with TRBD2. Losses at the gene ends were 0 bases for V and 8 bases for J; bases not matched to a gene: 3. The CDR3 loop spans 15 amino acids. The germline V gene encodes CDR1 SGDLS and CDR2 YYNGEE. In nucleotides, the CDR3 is TGTGCCAGCAGCGTAGGGACTAGCGGGATCTATGAGCAGTTCTTC. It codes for CASSVGTSGIYEQFF.

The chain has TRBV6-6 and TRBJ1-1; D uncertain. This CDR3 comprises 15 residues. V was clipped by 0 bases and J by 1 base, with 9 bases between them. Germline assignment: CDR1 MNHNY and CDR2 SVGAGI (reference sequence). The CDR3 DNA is TGTGCCAGCAGTTACTCGAGTCCGCAGAACACTGAAGCTTTCTTT. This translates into CASSYSSPQNTEAFF.

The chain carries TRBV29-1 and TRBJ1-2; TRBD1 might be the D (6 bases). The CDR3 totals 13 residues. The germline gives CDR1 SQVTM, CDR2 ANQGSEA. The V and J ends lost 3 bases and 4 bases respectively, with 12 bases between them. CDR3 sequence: CSVEGQGSYGYTF. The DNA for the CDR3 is TGCAGCGTTGAGGGCCAGGGGAGCTATGGCTACACCTTC. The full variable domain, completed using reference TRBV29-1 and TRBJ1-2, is SAVISQKPSRDICQRGTSLTIQCQVDSQVTMMFWYRQQPGQSLTLIATANQGSEATYESGFVIDKFPISRPNLTFSTLTVSNMSPEDSSIYLCSVEGQGSYGYTFGSGTRLTVV.

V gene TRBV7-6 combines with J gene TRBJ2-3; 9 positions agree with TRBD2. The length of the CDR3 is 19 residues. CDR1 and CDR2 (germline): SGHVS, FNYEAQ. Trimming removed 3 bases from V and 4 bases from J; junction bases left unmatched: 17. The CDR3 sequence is CASSFGVAGDIHSPDTQYF. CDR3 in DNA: TGTGCCAGCAGCTTTGGAGTAGCGGGAGATATCCATTCCCCAGATACGCAGTATTTT.

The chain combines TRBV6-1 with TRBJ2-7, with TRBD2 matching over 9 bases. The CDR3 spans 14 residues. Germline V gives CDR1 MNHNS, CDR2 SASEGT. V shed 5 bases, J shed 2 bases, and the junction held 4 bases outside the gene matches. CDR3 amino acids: CASSPRGRAYEQYF. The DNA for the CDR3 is TGTGCCAGCAGTCCGCGCGGGAGGGCCTACGAGCAGTACTTC.

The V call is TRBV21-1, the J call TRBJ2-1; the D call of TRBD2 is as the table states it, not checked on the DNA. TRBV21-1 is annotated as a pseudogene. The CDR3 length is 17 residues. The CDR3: CASLIPETSGDGGEQFF. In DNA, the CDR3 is TGTGCCAGTCTGATCCCGGAGACTAGCGGGGACGGCGGTGAGCAGTTCTTC.

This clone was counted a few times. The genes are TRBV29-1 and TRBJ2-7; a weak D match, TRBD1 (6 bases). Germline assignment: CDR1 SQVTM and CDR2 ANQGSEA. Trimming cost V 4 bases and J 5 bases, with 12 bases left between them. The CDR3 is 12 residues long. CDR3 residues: CSVAPGANEQYF. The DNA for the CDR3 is TGCAGCGTTGCCCCAGGGGCAAACGAGCAGTACTTC.

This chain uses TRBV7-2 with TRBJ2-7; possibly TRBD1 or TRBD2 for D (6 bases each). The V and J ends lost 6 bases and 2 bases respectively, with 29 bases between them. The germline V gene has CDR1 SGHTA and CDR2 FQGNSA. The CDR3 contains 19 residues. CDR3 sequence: CASSIGRRGIAKPPYEQYF. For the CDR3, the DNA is TGTGCCAGCAGTATCGGCCGGAGGGGGATAGCCAAGCCCCCCTACGAGCAGTACTTC.

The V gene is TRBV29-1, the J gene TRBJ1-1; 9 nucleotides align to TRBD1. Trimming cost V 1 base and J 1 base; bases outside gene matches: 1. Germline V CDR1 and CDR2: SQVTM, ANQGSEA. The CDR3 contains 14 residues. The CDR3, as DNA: TGCAGCGTTGAAGTGACAGGGGGGAACACTGAAGCTTTCTTT. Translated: CSVEVTGGNTEAFF.